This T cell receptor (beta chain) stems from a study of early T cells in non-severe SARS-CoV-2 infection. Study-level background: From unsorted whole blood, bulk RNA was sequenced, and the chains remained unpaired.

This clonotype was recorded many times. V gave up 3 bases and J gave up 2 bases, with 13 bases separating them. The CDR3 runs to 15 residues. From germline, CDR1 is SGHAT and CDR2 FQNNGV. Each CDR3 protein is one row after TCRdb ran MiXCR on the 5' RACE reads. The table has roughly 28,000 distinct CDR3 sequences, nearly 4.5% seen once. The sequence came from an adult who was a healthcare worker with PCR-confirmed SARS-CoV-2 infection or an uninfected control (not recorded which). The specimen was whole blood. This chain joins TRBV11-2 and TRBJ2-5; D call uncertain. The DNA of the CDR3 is TGTGCCAGCAGCTTGGGTTCAGCGCGGCAAGAGACCCAGTACTTC. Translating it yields CASSLGSARQETQYF.